Listed here are 7 T cell receptor beta chains from one sample, sequenced in a study of PD-1 and CTLA-4 blockade in melanoma. Only in-frame clones appear in the TCRdb table, and some are missing; sequencing was by immunoSEQ multiplex PCR. The sample includes 25,000 to 35,000 clones, 75% to 95% of them seen just once. This specimen consisted of CD8+ T cells from peripheral blood, obtained from a patient given anti-PD-1 treatment. Receptors were obtained from a human donor with melanoma.

V usage is TRBV10-1 and J usage is TRBJ2-1; either TRBD1 or TRBD2 may supply D (7 bases each). V was pared by 8 bases and J by 0 bases, with 26 bases between. The CDR3 extends over 19 amino acids. From germline, CDR1 is WNHNN and CDR2 SYGVQD (reference sequence). Written as DNA, the CDR3 is TGCGCCAGCCGGAATGGGGAGGGGGCTGAACCTAGCTCCTACAATGAGCAGTTCTTC. The encoded protein is CASRNGEGAEPSSYNEQFF.

This clone qualifies as medium-sized. This sequence joins TRBV6-5 and TRBJ2-7, with 9 bases identical to TRBD1. Germline-derived CDR1 and CDR2 are MNHEY and SVGAGI. The length of the CDR3 is 15 residues. V gave up 7 bases and J gave up 5 bases; unmatched junction bases: 12. The CDR3 bases are TGTGCCAGCATGAAGGTTGGACAGGGGCCTAACGAGCAGTACTTC. This encodes CASMKVGQGPNEQYF.

V gene TRBV7-2 combines with J gene TRBJ2-7; 8 bases match TRBD2. The CDR3 covers 14 residues. Germline V lookup: CDR1 SGHTA, CDR2 FQGNSA. V was clipped by 6 bases and J by 3 bases; unmatched bases: 7. In nucleotides, the CDR3 is TGTGCCAGCAGTTCTAGCGGGCCCGACTACGAGCAGTACTTC. Its translation: CASSSSGPDYEQYF.

The V call is TRBV19, the J call TRBJ1-1; no firm D call. Trimming stripped 7 bases from V and 3 bases from J, with 12 bases between. The CDR3 has 13 residues. CDR1 and CDR2 (germline): LNHDA, SQIVND (reference sequence). The DNA for the CDR3 is TGTGCCAGTAACGGAGCCTTTGACACTGAAGCTTTCTTT. Encoded protein: CASNGAFDTEAFF.

The chain joins TRBV25-1 to TRBJ2-7; D gene ambiguous. The germline gives CDR1 MGHDK, CDR2 SYGVNS. The V and J ends lost 4 bases and 7 bases respectively, with 8 bases between them. This CDR3 is built from 11 residues. Written as DNA, the CDR3 is TGTGCCAGCAGTGTAGGGCCAGAGCAGTACTTC. Amino acid sequence: CASSVGPEQYF.

V usage is TRBV7-9 and J usage is TRBJ2-1; D is unclear. The V and J ends lost 3 bases and 5 bases respectively, with 14 bases between them. CDR1 is SEHNR, CDR2 FQNEAQ, per germline (reference sequence). This CDR3 contains 15 residues. CDR3 bases: TGTGCCAGCAGCTTCTTGGCGCCCACGGACAATGAGCAGTTCTTC. Its translation is CASSFLAPTDNEQFF.

V and J are TRBV24-1 and TRBJ2-1; D perhaps matches TRBD1 (5 bases). V lost 4 bases and J 8 bases, leaving 11 bases between the germline ends. The CDR3 is 13 residues long. From germline, CDR1 is KGHDR and CDR2 SFDVKD. CDR3: CATSEQGFDEQFF. In DNA, the CDR3 is TGTGCCACCAGTGAGCAGGGTTTCGATGAGCAGTTCTTC.